This TCR beta chain comes out of a study of blood T cell repertoires in COVID-19. Study-level information: Sites across the United States, Italy and Spain contributed samples from acute and convalescent COVID-19. T cells, B-cell-depleted T cells, or PBMCs provided the cDNA or gDNA that served as material.

How the authors handled the data: Scientists estimated how many nucleated cells there were by amplifying reference gene primers. Assay: immunoSEQ multiplex PCR; the TCRdb copy retains only in-frame clones and omits some. The DNA gave D and trimming, while V, J and clone size come from that table. The sample records 150,000 to 190,000 clones, roughly 80% being singletons. CDR3 length: 14 amino acids. With 0 bases removed from V and 6 bases from J, the gap between germline ends came to 9 bases. The germline V gene encodes CDR1 SGHNT and CDR2 YYREEE (reference sequence). Only a few counts were recorded for this clone.

The receptor was isolated from a woman aged 80 or over with acute or convalescent COVID-19. What was sequenced was peripheral blood. The chain couples TRBV5-4 to TRBJ2-2; D perhaps matches TRBD1 (5 bases). This CDR3 is CASSLEGLSGELFF. For the CDR3, the DNA is TGTGCCAGCAGCTTGGAGGGGTTATCCGGGGAGCTGTTTTTT.